The 19 T cell receptor beta chains below come from one sample, sequenced in a study of OX40 agonist ivuxolimab in advanced cancers. Library preparation employed the immunoSEQ multiplex PCR assay. TCRdb limited this immuneACCESS table to in-frame rearrangements with V and J called. A share of clones is missing; checked studies link under half to unresolved V genes, and the rest is unexplained. The sample table shows almost 65,000 clones, and approximately 80% are seen once. The top ten constitute approximately 0.64% of the sample. Sequenced here: CD4+ or CD8+ T cells sorted from blood, sampled in a trial of the OX40 agonist ivuxolimab. The receptors here all came from an adult with an advanced solid tumor such as melanoma, head and neck, liver or kidney cancer.

The chain joins TRBV7-6 to TRBJ2-1; weak D call: TRBD1 (6 bases). CDR1 and CDR2 (germline): SGHVS, FNYEAQ. Trimming shortened V by 8 bases and J by 4 bases, and 15 bases separated the two germline ends. The length of the CDR3 is 14 residues. The CDR3 here is CASSRVQGYNEQFF. The CDR3 nucleotides read TGTGCCAGCTCCAGGGTTCAGGGGTACAATGAGCAGTTCTTC.

This chain uses TRBV6-6 with TRBJ2-7; D is unclear. CDR3 size: 11 residues. The V gene lost 2 bases and the J gene lost 6 bases, with 5 bases spanning the gap. The germline V gene encodes CDR1 MNHNY and CDR2 SVGAGI (reference sequence). The CDR3 reads CASSYLGEQYF. DNA of the CDR3: TGTGCCAGCAGTTACCTAGGCGAGCAGTACTTC.

V usage is TRBV25-1 and J usage is TRBJ2-1, with TRBD1 matching 9 bases. V was pared by 6 bases and J by 3 bases, with 6 bases of the junction left unmatched. Germline V gene data show CDR1 as MGHDK and CDR2 as SYGVNS. CDR3 length: 15 amino acids. CDR3 nucleotides: TGTGCCAGCAGCAAAACAGGGGGCGGCTACAATGAGCAGTTCTTC. Its protein is CASSKTGGGYNEQFF.

The gene calls are TRBV6-1 and TRBJ2-4; no reliable D call. There are 14 residues in the CDR3. CDR1 is MNHNS and CDR2 is SASEGT in the germline V gene. Trimming stripped 10 bases from V and 0 bases from J, with 13 bases between. The CDR3: CATVNVIAKNIQYF. The CDR3, as DNA: TGTGCCACCGTAAATGTCATAGCCAAAAACATTCAGTACTTC.

This chain joins TRBV14 and TRBJ2-7, with TRBD1 identical over 7 bases. The CDR3 length is 17 residues. Trimming removed 0 bases from V and 1 base from J; junction bases left unmatched: 9. Germline assignment: CDR1 SGHDN and CDR2 FVKESK. CDR3 bases: TGTGCCAGCAGCCAAGATCTTAGGACAGGCACTTCCTACGAGCAGTACTTC. Translated, it gives CASSQDLRTGTSYEQYF.

This chain links TRBV10-3 with TRBJ1-2; 9 positions match TRBD1. Germline V gene sequence: CDR1 ENHRY, CDR2 SYGVKD. This CDR3 is built from 14 residues. V lost 6 bases, J lost 6 bases, and 8 bases stayed unmatched. The CDR3, as DNA: TGTGCCATCAGAGGGACAGGGCTAGGACATGGCTACACCTTC. As protein: CAIRGTGLGHGYTF.

The V call is TRBV2, the J call TRBJ2-5; perhaps TRBD2 as D (6 bases). Germline assignment: CDR1 SNHLY and CDR2 FYNNEI. Trimming pared 4 bases from V and 3 bases from J, leaving 27 bases between. The CDR3 covers 19 residues. The CDR3 reads CASSAKYLPGRGGKETQYF. For the CDR3, the DNA is TGTGCCAGCAGTGCCAAATACCTCCCGGGGCGGGGAGGTAAAGAGACCCAGTACTTC.

This clone was seen a single time. CDR3 sequence: CASSNIGEQFF. CDR3 DNA sequence: TGTGCCAGCAGCAATATCGGGGAGCAGTTCTTC. The rearrangement joins TRBV9 to TRBJ2-1; the D is unclear. CDR1 SGDLS and CDR2 YYNGEE come from the germline V gene. V was trimmed by 4 bases and J by 10 bases, leaving 9 bases between them. The CDR3 contains 11 residues.

This rearrangement joins TRBV6-6 to TRBJ2-7; D not resolved. The V end was cut by 9 bases, the J end by 6 bases, with 12 bases between. The CDR3 has 11 amino acids. Per the germline V gene, CDR1 is MNHNY and CDR2 is SVGAGI (reference sequence). CDR3 region: CASRRLSEQYF. The CDR3 DNA reads as TGTGCCAGTAGGCGGTTAAGCGAGCAGTACTTC.

The J gene is TRBJ1-5, the V gene TRBV2, with D unresolved. V lost 3 bases, J lost 6 bases, and 21 bases lay in between. There are 17 residues in the CDR3. Per the germline V gene, CDR1 is SNHLY and CDR2 is FYNNEI. CDR3 region: CASSERLRTPPGQPQHF. The CDR3 DNA sequence: TGTGCCAGCAGTGAGCGGTTGCGGACCCCCCCCGGTCAGCCCCAGCATTTT.

The chain carries TRBV19 and TRBJ2-1; D ambiguous. The germline CDR1 and CDR2 sequences are LNHDA and SQIVND (reference sequence). Trimming removed 6 bases at V and 8 bases at J, with 11 bases between. CDR3 length equals 12 residues. The CDR3: CASRGSGHEQFF. In nucleotides, the CDR3 is TGTGCCAGTAGAGGTAGTGGGCATGAGCAGTTCTTC.

This sequence joins TRBV10-3 and TRBJ1-4, with D maybe TRBD1 (5 bases). CDR3 length: 17 residues. From germline, CDR1 is ENHRY and CDR2 SYGVKD. The V and J ends lost 3 bases and 4 bases respectively, with 18 bases between them. The CDR3 DNA follows: TGTGCCATCAGTGACAGGGCAGGTGGCTTTGGTAATGAAAAACTGTTTTTT. Amino acids: CAISDRAGGFGNEKLFF.

This chain joins TRBV27 and TRBJ2-6; D ambiguous. Deletions cut 2 bases from V and 2 bases from J, with 1 base between. This CDR3 region has 13 residues. Per the germline V gene, CDR1 is MNHEY and CDR2 is SMNVEV (reference sequence). CDR3: CASSLAGANVLTF. The CDR3 DNA sequence: TGTGCCAGCAGTTTAGCTGGGGCCAACGTCCTGACTTTC.

V gene TRBV9 combines with J gene TRBJ2-7; 7 bases line up with TRBD1. The CDR3 totals 17 residues. The J segment lost 7 bases and the V segment lost 4 bases, leaving 20 bases of the junction unmatched. Germline assignment: CDR1 SGDLS and CDR2 YYNGEE. The CDR3 loop reads CASSPRDRLIPSSEQYF. CDR3 bases: TGTGCCAGCAGCCCCCGGGACAGACTAATCCCCTCGTCTGAGCAGTACTTC.

The chain is built from TRBV5-1 and TRBJ2-1; D remains unclear. Germline CDR1 SGHRS, CDR2 YFSETQ. The CDR3 length is 11 residues. Trimming shortened V by 3 bases and J by 10 bases, and 8 bases separated the two germline ends. The CDR3 region has the DNA TGCGCCAGCAGCTCGCCGGGCGAGCAGTTCTTC. It codes for CASSSPGEQFF.

As regards this clone: This CDR3 fails to terminate in the conserved phenylalanine or tryptophan, so it likely reflects a read error. This rearrangement joins TRBV27 to TRBJ1-5; D unresolved. The CDR3 consists of 16 residues. CDR1 and CDR2 (germline): MNHEY, SMNVEV (reference sequence). With 6 bases removed from V and 2 bases from J, the gap between germline ends came to 17 bases. CDR3 nucleotide sequence: TGTGCCAGCAGCTTCTATGGTGTCGATGGCAATCAGCCCCAGCATCTT. It codes for CASSFYGVDGNQPQHL.

The rearrangement joins TRBV18 to TRBJ2-7; no firm D call. The CDR3 is 15 amino acids. CDR1 is KGHSH, CDR2 LQKENI, per germline. The V end lost 2 bases, the J end lost 2 bases, and 13 bases lay between the germline ends. DNA of the CDR3: TGTGCCAGCTCACCATCCCTTAGCAGGCCCTACGAGCAGTACTTC. Translation: CASSPSLSRPYEQYF. The full variable domain, rest sourced from reference TRBV18 and TRBJ2-7, is NAGVMQNPRHLVRRRGQEARLRCSPMKGHSHVYWYRQLPEEGLKFMVYLQKENIIDESGMPKERFSAEFPKEGPSILRIQQVVRGDSAAYFCASSPSLSRPYEQYFGPGTRLTVT.

CDR3 region: CASSLWGRETQYF. CDR3 in DNA: TGCGCCAGCAGCTTGTGGGGGCGAGAGACCCAGTACTTC. The rearrangement uses TRBV5-1 and TRBJ2-5; possibly TRBD1 for D (6 bases). This CDR3 spans 13 amino acids. The V end lost 1 base, the J end lost 4 bases, and 8 bases lay between the germline ends. From germline, CDR1 is SGHRS and CDR2 YFSETQ.

The chain combines TRBV30 with TRBJ1-3, with a weak D call TRBD1 (5 bases). Germline V gene lookup returns CDR1 GTSNPN and CDR2 SVGIG (reference sequence). The CDR3 spans 21 residues. Trimming left V 2 bases short and J 3 bases short, with 32 bases between. The CDR3 nucleotides are TGTGCCTGGAGTTCACCGGGGTTGGGGGGACCCCACCTGGGATTTGGAAACACCATATATTTT. Its translation is CAWSSPGLGGPHLGFGNTIYF.